These T cell receptor beta chains were read from a single sample in a study of blood T cell repertoires in COVID-19. TCRdb's table, derived via immunoSEQ multiplex PCR, lists solely in-frame clones and lacks some. Altogether more than 55,000 clones are present, roughly 80% being singletons, with the ten largest covering 9% to 10%. The sample consisted of peripheral blood. The receptors stem from a woman of 80 years or more with acute or convalescent COVID-19. The CDR3 runs from the conserved cysteine through the conserved F or W. D genes are given only for firm matches. Clone size is given for some rows only: seen once, a few or many times, or a class if the clone is expanded.

D gene	V gene	clone size	J gene	CDR3 DNA	CDR3 protein
-	TRBV18	-	TRBJ2-3	TGTGCCAGCTCACGGCGTGAGGTCAACACAGATACGCAGTATTTT	CASSRREVNTDTQYF
TRBD2	TRBV11-2	-	TRBJ2-3	TGTGCCAGCAGCTTCAGTCACGGACTAGCGGGGGGGCACGCAGATACGCAGTATTTT	CASSFSHGLAGGHADTQYF
-	TRBV19	-	TRBJ1-4	TGTGCCAGTAGTATCAACAGGGTCGATGAAAAACTGTTTTTT	CASSINRVDEKLFF
-	TRBV6-6	-	TRBJ2-1	TGTGCCGGTGCCTTGAGCTCCTACAATGAGCAGTTCTTC	CAGALSSYNEQFF
-	TRBV30	-	TRBJ1-2	TGTGCCTGGAGTGGGACAGCCGAATATGGCTACACCTTC	CAWSGTAEYGYTF
-	TRBV5-6	-	TRBJ2-7	TGTGCCAGCTTATACTGCGAGCAGTACTTC	CASLYCEQYF
TRBD1	TRBV18	-	TRBJ2-4	TGTGCCAGCTCCATCGACAGGGTGTACATTCAGTACTTC	CASSIDRVYIQYF
-	TRBV29-1	once	TRBJ1-5	TGCAGCGTTTCCACAAGTGGGGGCCCCAATCAGCCCCAGCATTTT	CSVSTSGGPNQPQHF
-	TRBV4-2	-	TRBJ2-7	TGTGCCAGCAGCCAAGACAGGGCGCTTTCCTACGAGCAGTACTTC	CASSQDRALSYEQYF
-	TRBV30	-	TRBJ1-1	TGTGCCTGGAGAGCAAATATGAACACTGAAGCTTTCTTT	CAWRANMNTEAFF
-	TRBV30	-	TRBJ2-3	TGTGCCTGGAGTTCAGGAGGCGATACGCAGTATTTT	CAWSSGGDTQYF
TRBD1	TRBV14	-	TRBJ2-7	TGTGCCAGCAGCGGCCGGACAGGGGGCGAGGCCGAGCAGTACTTC	CASSGRTGGEAEQYF
TRBD1	TRBV30	-	TRBJ2-4	TGTGCCTGGACCGAACAGGGGTGGATAGCCAAAAACATTCAGTACTTC	CAWTEQGWIAKNIQYF
-	TRBV19	-	TRBJ1-2	TGTGCCAGTAGTATTGCAGGGGACTATGGCTACACCTTC	CASSIAGDYGYTF
-	TRBV3-1/TRBV3-2	-	TRBJ1-2	TGTGCCAGCAGCCAAGGGACGGGAACGGGCTATGGCTACACCTTC	CASSQGTGTGYGYTF
-	TRBV27	-	TRBJ1-1	TGTGCCAGCAGTACCCCACCAGGGGTTATGAACACTGAAGCTTTCTTT	CASSTPPGVMNTEAFF
TRBD1	TRBV6-4	-	TRBJ1-1	TGTGCCAGCAGCCCGGGACAGGGGCTTTGGGAAGCTTTCTTT	CASSPGQGLWEAFF
-	TRBV5-1	-	TRBJ1-6	TGCGCCAGCAGCTCGGGAACCAGGGGACCCCTCCACTTT	CASSSGTRGPLHF
-	TRBV7-3	once	TRBJ1-1	TGTGCCAGCAGCCAAAGTAGGCAGGGTGAAGCTTTCTTT	CASSQSRQGEAFF
-	TRBV18	once	TRBJ1-2	TGTGCCAGCTCACCACCGTCCCCGGGGTTAAACTATGGCTACACCTTC	CASSPPSPGLNYGYTF
-	TRBV4-1	-	TRBJ2-1	TGCGCCAGCAGCCAACCCGGGGGGCCGGTGGAGCAGTTCTTC	CASSQPGGPVEQFF
TRBD1	TRBV15	-	TRBJ2-7	TGTGCCACCAGCAGATCCCCCGGGACAGGGTCCTACGAGCAGTACTTC	CATSRSPGTGSYEQYF
-	TRBV3-1/TRBV3-2	-	TRBJ2-1	TGTGCCAGCAGCCAAGAGCCACAGTCCTACAATGAGCAGTTCTTC	CASSQEPQSYNEQFF
-	TRBV2	-	TRBJ2-5	TGTGCCAGCAGTGAAGCGCAGGGTTCAGTAGAGACCCAGTACTTC	CASSEAQGSVETQYF
TRBD1	TRBV19	-	TRBJ1-5	TGTGCTACGACAGGGGTGAGCAATCAGCCCCAGCATTTT	CATTGVSNQPQHF
-	TRBV3-1/TRBV3-2	-	TRBJ2-5	TGTGCCAGCAGCCCACGAGCGGTCCAAGAGACCCAGTACTTC	CASSPRAVQETQYF
TRBD1	TRBV5-1	-	TRBJ1-6	TGCGCCAGCAGCTTGGCTCAGGGACAGGGGATTTCACCCCTCCACTTT	CASSLAQGQGISPLHF
-	TRBV5-1	-	TRBJ2-3	TGCGCCAGCAGCTTCTGGACACCGGGAGTGGATACGCAGTATTTT	CASSFWTPGVDTQYF
TRBD1	TRBV29-1	-	TRBJ2-2	TGCAGCGTCGGGACAGGGGGCTTGATGGGCACCGGGGAGCTGTTTTTT	CSVGTGGLMGTGELFF
-	TRBV6-1	-	TRBJ1-4	TGTGCCAGCAGTGAAGAAGGAGGGGGGGGCGACCTTGGGGCTAATGAAAAACTGTTTTTT	CASSEEGGGGDLGANEKLFF
-	TRBV2	-	TRBJ2-6	TGTGCCAGCAGTGCCCTTTTCTCTGGGGCCAACGTCCTGACTTTC	CASSALFSGANVLTF
TRBD1	TRBV5-4	-	TRBJ2-7	TGTGCCAGCAGCCATCAGGGGGAGTCCTACGAGCAGTACTTC	CASSHQGESYEQYF
-	TRBV7-9	-	TRBJ2-5	TGTGCCAGCAGCCCCCTGGGCAGGATCGGAGAGACCCAGTACTTC	CASSPLGRIGETQYF
TRBD1	TRBV4-2	-	TRBJ1-6	TGTGCCAGCAGCCAAGGAGCAGGGGGAAATTCACCCCTCCACTTT	CASSQGAGGNSPLHF
-	TRBV19	-	TRBJ1-6	TGTGCCAGTAGAGGTCAGGGTTATAATTCACCCCTCCACTTT	CASRGQGYNSPLHF
-	TRBV27	-	TRBJ2-5	TGTGCCAGCAGTTTATCACGCCAGGGGACCCAGTACTTC	CASSLSRQGTQYF
TRBD1	TRBV24-1	-	TRBJ2-3	TGTGCCACCAGTGATCCGGGACAGGGGGTAAATACGCAGTATTTT	CATSDPGQGVNTQYF
TRBD2	TRBV11-2	-	TRBJ2-2	TGTGCCAGCAGCTTAGAGGGAGGGCTAGCTACGAACACCGGGGAGCTGTTTTTT	CASSLEGGLATNTGELFF
-	TRBV6-6	-	TRBJ1-4	TGTGCCAGCAGGTTCTATCGTCCAGGGATTAATGAAAAACTGTTTTTT	CASRFYRPGINEKLFF
-	TRBV7-9	-	TRBJ1-1	TGTGCCAGCAGCCACTTATTACAGGTGAAGAACACTGAAGCTTTCTTT	CASSHLLQVKNTEAFF
-	TRBV6-1	-	TRBJ2-1	TGTGCCAGCAGTGAACCTAGTTTGCATTTAAATGAGCAGTTCTTC	CASSEPSLHLNEQFF
TRBD2	TRBV7-7	few	TRBJ2-7	TGTGCTAGCAGCCCCCTCAATGCGCGGGGGGACGAGCAGTACTTC	CASSPLNARGDEQYF
-	TRBV18	-	TRBJ2-5	TGTGCCAGCTCATTTCTAGGAGAAAAAGAGACCCAGTACTTC	CASSFLGEKETQYF
TRBD2	TRBV5-1	-	TRBJ2-3	TGCGCCAGCAGTGCTAGCGGGGAGCCTAGCACAGATACGCAGTATTTT	CASSASGEPSTDTQYF
TRBD1	TRBV27	-	TRBJ2-3	TGTGCCAGCAGTTTTAGAGGGGGCGGCACAGATACGCAGTATTTT	CASSFRGGGTDTQYF
-	TRBV6-5	-	TRBJ1-3	TGTGCCAGCAGTTACGGGCAGAGCTCTGGAAACACCATATATTTT	CASSYGQSSGNTIYF
TRBD1	TRBV7-7	-	TRBJ2-7	TGTGCTAGCAGCTTAGTTTGGGACAGTCGAACCCTAACCTACGAGCAGTACTTC	CASSLVWDSRTLTYEQYF
TRBD1	TRBV19	-	TRBJ1-2	TGTGCCAGTAGTATGGGACAGAACTATGGCTACACCTTC	CASSMGQNYGYTF
TRBD1	TRBV3-1/TRBV3-2	-	TRBJ1-4	TGTGCCAGCAGCCAGTGGACAGGGCGAAATGAAAAACTGTTTTTT	CASSQWTGRNEKLFF
-	TRBV13	-	TRBJ1-1	TGTGCCAGCAGCCGCCTAGACAGCACTGAAGCTTTCTTT	CASSRLDSTEAFF
-	TRBV5-1	-	TRBJ2-5	TGCGCCAGCACCTTCGACAAATTAGAGACCCAGTACTTC	CASTFDKLETQYF